What follows are 18 T cell receptor beta chains derived from one specimen sequenced in a study of T cells after yellow fever vaccination (dated by TCRdb to between 2017 and 2020). According to the study, the label for this sample's treatment or condition signals: live attenuated yellow fever vaccine strain. Library preparation was by 5' RACE. Sequencing was performed on an Illumina HiSeq 2500. Clones were called with MiXCR by TCRdb after fastp trimmed the public reads at Q25, and only in-frame beta chains were retained. All rows with the same CDR3 protein become a single entry with the most common DNA and genes. The sample includes a few hundred thousand distinct CDR3 sequences, with about 8.3% observed a single time. The leading ten clones occupy around 17% of the sample. Sequencing was performed on PBMCs, taken more than 40 days after the first yellow fever vaccination. These receptors all stem from a man aged 18 to 35 who received the YFV17D yellow fever vaccine.

This clonotype was counted only a few times. The chain uses TRBV7-2 and TRBJ2-3; D may be TRBD2 (7 bases). Germline CDR1 is SGHTA and CDR2 is FQGNSA. V was trimmed by 5 bases and J by 6 bases, leaving 18 bases between them. This CDR3 spans 15 amino acids. CDR3 protein: CASSPHGGPGDTQYF. In DNA form, the CDR3 reads TGTGCCAGCAGCCCCCACGGGGGGCCGGGGGATACGCAGTATTTT. Supplemented by reference TRBV7-2 and TRBJ2-3, the full variable domain reads GAGVSQSPSNKVTEKGKDVELRCDPISGHTALYWYRQSLGQGLEFLIYFQGNSAPDKSGLPSDRFSAERTGGSVSTLTIQRTQQEDSAVYLCASSPHGGPGDTQYFGPGTRLTVL.

This clonotype was counted ten times or more. The chain employs TRBV14 and TRBJ1-4, with 7 bases identical to TRBD1. CDR1 SGHDN and CDR2 FVKESK come from the germline V gene. V gave up 4 bases and J gave up 9 bases; unmatched junction bases: 8. The CDR3 contains 14 residues. Written as DNA, the CDR3 is TGTGCCAGCAGCCTCCGGGACAGACAACAAAAACTGTTTTTT. It translates to CASSLRDRQQKLFF.

This clonotype was counted only a few times. The chain carries TRBV12-3 or TRBV12-4 and TRBJ2-7, with TRBD2 as a possible D gene (7 bases). The CDR3 spans 13 residues. Between the trimmed V and J ends, which lost 5 bases and 5 bases, there was a span of 13 bases. This CDR3 is CASSPRGGNEQYV. The CDR3 DNA reads TGTGCCAGCAGTCCTAGGGGGGGAAACGAGCAGTACGTC.

This clonotype was picked up one time. The chain combines TRBV10-3 with TRBJ1-1; 9 nucleotides align to TRBD1. With 5 bases clipped from V and 5 bases from J, the junction kept 9 bases outside the gene matches. Germline V lookup: CDR1 ENHRY, CDR2 SYGVKD. This CDR3 spans 15 amino acids. This chain's CDR3 is CAISLTGGAGTEAFF. The CDR3 region has the DNA TGTGCCATCAGTCTCACAGGGGGCGCGGGGACTGAAGCTTTCTTT.

This clonotype was observed a handful of times. The chain recombines TRBV4-2 with TRBJ2-5; 10 nucleotides agree with TRBD2. The germline CDR1 and CDR2 sequences are LGHNA and YNFKEQ. This CDR3 is built from 17 residues. V lost 4 bases, J lost 5 bases, and 13 bases stayed unmatched. For the CDR3, the DNA is TGTGCCAGCAGCCGAGACGGTTCTAGCGGGGGTTATGAGACCCAGTACTTC. Protein product: CASSRDGSSGGYETQYF.

This clonotype was seen more than once but under ten times. This rearrangement joins TRBV10-3 to TRBJ2-6; the D gene is possibly TRBD2 (5 bases). The CDR3 sequence is 21 residues long. V lost 3 bases, J lost 0 bases, and 24 bases lay in between. Germline loops: CDR1 ENHRY, CDR2 SYGVKD. The CDR3, as DNA: TGTGCCATCAGTGACGCAAGGTTAGGAGAGCGGCCTATCTCTGGGGCCAACGTCCTGACTTTC. Protein sequence: CAISDARLGERPISGANVLTF.

In its sample, this clonotype was seen a few times. The chain uses TRBV12-3 or TRBV12-4 and TRBJ2-3; either TRBD1 or TRBD2 may supply D (6 bases each). V was cut by 6 bases and J by 4 bases, with 20 bases left in between. The CDR3 is 16 residues long. The CDR3 sequence: CASSPIEGGRPDTQYF. DNA of the CDR3: TGTGCCAGCAGCCCCATCGAGGGGGGCCGTCCAGATACGCAGTATTTT.

This clonotype appeared a few times. The V call is TRBV7-6, the J call TRBJ2-7; 8 bases agree with TRBD1. V shed 5 bases, J shed 3 bases, and the junction held 9 bases outside the gene matches. CDR1 and CDR2 from the germline V gene are SGHVS and FNYEAQ. The CDR3 sequence is 15 residues long. DNA for the CDR3: TGTGCCAGCAGCCCAGGGGGGACAGGACTCTACGAGCAGTACTTC. Translated: CASSPGGTGLYEQYF.

The chain uses TRBV29-1 and TRBJ2-5, with a weak D call TRBD2 (7 bases). Trimming took 4 bases from V and 5 from J, leaving 14 bases between them. Germline-derived CDR1 and CDR2 are SQVTM and ANQGSEA. This CDR3 contains 13 residues. CDR3 region: CSVVGGGRETQYF. CDR3 in DNA: TGCAGCGTTGTGGGGGGGGGCCGGGAGACCCAGTACTTC.

This sequence joins TRBV12-3 or TRBV12-4 and TRBJ2-7, with a tentative D call TRBD1 (5 bases). The ends were cut back, 0 bases at V and 6 bases at J, with 9 bases in the middle. This CDR3 is 13 amino acids long. The CDR3 is CASSLAPRGEQYV. As DNA, the CDR3 is TGTGCCAGCAGTTTAGCGCCAAGGGGCGAGCAGTACGTC.

V gene TRBV7-4 combines with J gene TRBJ2-7; D possibly uses TRBD1 or TRBD2 (5 bases each). The germline V gene has CDR1 SGHVT and CDR2 SQSDAQ. The V gene lost 10 bases and the J gene lost 3 bases, with 25 bases spanning the gap. The CDR3 spans 16 residues. The CDR3 region is CATVTLGRRPSYEQYV. In DNA form, the CDR3 reads TGTGCCACAGTTACATTGGGACGTCGGCCGAGCTACGAGCAGTACGTC.

This chain joins TRBV5-1 and TRBJ1-2; a weak D match, TRBD1 (6 bases). Germline V gene data show CDR1 as SGHRS and CDR2 as YFSETQ. V lost 5 bases and J lost 1, with 12 bases in between. The CDR3 runs to 14 residues. CDR3 in DNA: TGCGCCAGCAGACAGGGAAGAGATAACTATGGCTACACCTTC. Protein: CASRQGRDNYGYTF.

Only a few counts were recorded for this clonotype. V is TRBV15 and J is TRBJ1-5, with D unclear. CDR1 is LNHNV and CDR2 is YYDKDF in the germline V gene (reference sequence). The CDR3 consists of 16 residues. V shed 0 bases and J shed 0 bases, with 9 bases lying between them. The DNA of the CDR3 is TGTGCCACCAGCAGAGATCGGTGGGCTAGCAATCAGCCCCAGCATTTT. This gives the protein CATSRDRWASNQPQHF.

The sample holds many counts of this clonotype. The CDR3 DNA is TGTGCCAGCAGTGCAGGGGAACAGCGCCACTATGGCTACACCTTC. It yields the protein CASSAGEQRHYGYTF. V is TRBV6-1 and J is TRBJ1-2; TRBD1 is a possible D gene (6 bases). The V gene's germline CDR1 is MNHNS and CDR2 SASEGT. The CDR3 is 15 amino acids. Trimming shortened V by 4 bases and J by 3 bases, and 15 bases separated the two germline ends.

The chain uses TRBV6-4 and TRBJ2-7; TRBD1 might be the D (6 bases). CDR3 length equals 12 residues. Trimming removed 6 bases at V and 6 bases at J, with 12 bases between. From germline, CDR1 is MRHNA and CDR2 SNTAGT. CDR3 DNA: TGTGCCAGCAGATTCACAGGGTGCGAGCAGTACTTC. Protein: CASRFTGCEQYF.

This clonotype was found many times. This sequence joins TRBV4-1 and TRBJ2-3; 9 positions match TRBD2. Germline V gene lookup returns CDR1 MGHRA and CDR2 YSYEKL. The CDR3 totals 15 residues. The ends lost 5 bases at V and 1 base at J; junction bases unmatched: 4. CDR3 sequence reads: CASSGSGGRTDTQYF. The DNA for the CDR3 is TGCGCCAGCAGCGGGAGCGGGGGGCGCACAGATACGCAGTATTTT.

This clonotype showed up many times. V and J are TRBV3-1 and TRBJ2-4; D is perhaps TRBD2 (6 bases). Trimming removed 4 bases from V and 7 bases from J, with 14 bases in between. CDR3 size: 14 residues. CDR1 LGHDT and CDR2 YNNKEL come from the germline V gene (reference sequence). In DNA form, the CDR3 reads TGTGCCAGCAGCCTTACCGGGACTTTCAACATTCAGTACTTC. Translation gives CASSLTGTFNIQYF.

Points on this clonotype: Its ends do not fully match the called genes, so a read error is possible. The V call is TRBV10-3, the J call TRBJ1-2; 8 positions agree with TRBD1. There are 14 residues in the CDR3. The germline CDR1 and CDR2 sequences are ENHRY and SYGVKD. In DNA, the CDR3 is TGTGCCATCAGTGAAACAGGTGGAGCAGGGGGCTCCACCTTC. It is translated as CAISETGGAGGSTF.